Listed below are T cell receptor beta chains from one sample, sequenced in a study of blood T cell repertoires in COVID-19. Sequencing was performed with immunoSEQ multiplex PCR; in TCRdb, only in-frame clones are kept and a portion is missing. Of tens of thousands of clones listed, around 88% are singletons. The specimen sequenced was peripheral blood. These receptor sequences come from a woman older than 75 with acute or convalescent COVID-19. Each CDR3 is given with its conserved first and last residue. The D gene is left open where the match is weak. Where a row states a size, it is once, few, many or the class of an expanded clone; other rows omit it.

clone_size d_call j_call v_call cdr3_nt cdr3_aa
NA TRBD1 TRBJ1-2 TRBV14 TGTGCCAGCAGCCAACGGACAGGGGCTGTCTATGGCTACACCTTC CASSQRTGAVYGYTF
NA NA TRBJ1-4 TRBV5-1 TGCGCCAGCAGCCCGACGGTCCGAGGTGAAAAACTGTTTTTT CASSPTVRGEKLFF
NA NA TRBJ2-2 TRBV5-1 TGCGCCAGCAGCTTGGACGGCACCGGGGAGCTGTTTTTT CASSLDGTGELFF
NA NA TRBJ1-4 TRBV6-2/TRBV6-3 TGTGCCAGCAGTTACCCGCGAGCTAATGAAAAACTGTTTTTT CASSYPRANEKLFF
NA NA TRBJ2-3 TRBV5-1 TGCGCCAGCAGCCCGACATTAGATACGCAGTATTTT CASSPTLDTQYF
once NA TRBJ1-5 TRBV29-1 TGCAGCGTTGGGGGGGATGGTCAGCCCCAGCATTTT CSVGGDGQPQHF
NA NA TRBJ1-2 TRBV19 TGTGCCAGTAGTATTGCACAGTCCGGCCTCTATGGCTACACCTTC CASSIAQSGLYGYTF
NA NA TRBJ2-1 TRBV5-1 TGCGCCAGCAGCTTGGCGGGATTGAGCTCCTACAATGAGCAGTTCTTC CASSLAGLSSYNEQFF
NA NA TRBJ1-2 TRBV12-3/TRBV12-4 TGTGCCAGCAGGGGGACATACGGCTACACCTTC CASRGTYGYTF
once NA TRBJ1-2 TRBV6-5 TGTGCCAGCAGTTACACGACAGTTACCGCTAACTATGGCTACACCTTC CASSYTTVTANYGYTF
NA NA TRBJ2-2 TRBV4-1 TGCGCCAGCAGCCAAGATGGGCAAGGGGCGGCCTCCAACACCGGGGAGCTGTTTTTT CASSQDGQGAASNTGELFF
NA TRBD1 TRBJ1-1 TRBV19 TGTGCCAGTATCCCGACAGGGGGTGACACTGAAGCTTTCTTT CASIPTGGDTEAFF
NA NA TRBJ1-6 TRBV5-3 TGTGCCAGAAGCCAGGGAAACAGCTCCTATAATTCACCCCTCCACTTT CARSQGNSSYNSPLHF
NA TRBD2 TRBJ2-3 TRBV28 TGTGCCAGCAGTGAACTAGCGGGAGACCCAGATACGCAGTATTTT CASSELAGDPDTQYF
NA TRBD1 TRBJ1-6 TRBV4-2 TGTGCCAGCAGCCATGCCGGGACAGATAAAAATTCACCCCTCCACTTT CASSHAGTDKNSPLHF
NA NA TRBJ2-3 TRBV4-2 TGTGCCAGCAGAGAATCCCTCGGCGGATACACAGATACGCAGTATTTT CASRESLGGYTDTQYF
NA NA TRBJ1-2 TRBV20-1 TGCAGTTCCCCGACAGGCTATGGCTACACCTTC CSSPTGYGYTF
NA NA TRBJ1-5 TRBV28 TGTGCCAGCAGGCTGGGAGGAGATAGCAATCAGCCCCAGCATTTT CASRLGGDSNQPQHF
NA NA TRBJ1-6 TRBV21-1 TGTGCCAGCCCCCGGCTGACAAAGGGAGGTAATTCACCCCTCCACTTT CASPRLTKGGNSPLHF
NA TRBD1 TRBJ1-1 TRBV19 TGTGCCAGTAGTAGAGGGACAGGGAGGGCTGAAGCTTTCTTT CASSRGTGRAEAFF
many NA TRBJ1-6 TRBV3-1/TRBV3-2 TGTGCCAGCAGCCAACGGGAGAATTCACCCCTCCACTTT CASSQRENSPLHF
NA NA TRBJ2-3 TRBV27 TGTGCCAGCAGTTTAGCCCGGTCAGATACGCAGTATTTT CASSLARSDTQYF
NA NA TRBJ1-1 TRBV6-1 TGTGCCAGCAGTGGAAGGGATGGACGGTCGAAAAGCACAGGTGAAGCTTTCTTT CASSGRDGRSKSTGEAFF
NA TRBD1 TRBJ1-2 TRBV6-5 TGTGCCAGCAGTTTACAGGGGTTGGGCGGCTACACCTTC CASSLQGLGGYTF
NA TRBD1 TRBJ1-6 TRBV19 TGTGCCAGCCGGACAGGGGGAGGTTCACCCCTCCACTTT CASRTGGGSPLHF
once TRBD2 TRBJ2-1 TRBV3-1/TRBV3-2 TGTGCCAGCAGCCCCGGGACTAGCGGGGCCTCCTACAATGAGCAGTTCTTC CASSPGTSGASYNEQFF
NA NA TRBJ1-2 TRBV4-3 TGCGCCAGCAGCCAAGATGTATCCGGTAACTATGGCTACACCTTC CASSQDVSGNYGYTF
few TRBD1 TRBJ2-1 TRBV10-1 TGCGCCAGCAGCGCGGGACAGGGGGTATACAATGAGCAGTTCTTC CASSAGQGVYNEQFF
NA TRBD1 TRBJ1-2 TRBV3-1/TRBV3-2 TGTGCCAGCAGCCCGACAGGGGCAAGCGGCTACACCTTC CASSPTGASGYTF
NA NA TRBJ1-6 TRBV14 TGTGCCAGCAGCCTAAGGGGAAATTCACCCCTCCACTTT CASSLRGNSPLHF
few TRBD1 TRBJ2-1 TRBV7-9 TGTGCCAGCACCTTAAGGACAGGGAATTACAATGAGCAGTTCTTC CASTLRTGNYNEQFF
once NA TRBJ2-7 TRBV18 TGTGCCAGCTCACCTCAGGGTTCTGGCTACGAGCAGTACTTC CASSPQGSGYEQYF
NA NA TRBJ1-1 TRBV9 TGTGCCAGCAGCGGACTACAGGGAGGGGCTGAAGCTTTCTTT CASSGLQGGAEAFF
NA TRBD1 TRBJ2-2 TRBV5-4 TGTGCCAGCAGCTCGGACAGGGGGAGAACCGGGGAGCTGTTTTTT CASSSDRGRTGELFF
NA TRBD1 TRBJ1-1 TRBV7-6 TGTGCCAGCAGCCAAGCAGGGGGGAACACTGAAGCTTTCTTT CASSQAGGNTEAFF
NA TRBD1 TRBJ1-6 TRBV19 TGTGCCAGTAGTATCCAACAGGGGGCGAATTCACCCCTCCACTTT CASSIQQGANSPLHF
NA NA TRBJ2-5 TRBV7-9 TGTGCCAGCAGCTTACAAGGGGGAAGGGGAGAGACCCAGTACTTC CASSLQGGRGETQYF
NA NA TRBJ1-5 TRBV19 TGTGCCAGTAGCAAGGCCTCGGGGGGTCAGCCCCAGCATTTT CASSKASGGQPQHF
NA NA TRBJ1-5 TRBV5-1 TGCGCCAGCAGCTTAGGGGCCGGCCCCAATCAGCCCCAGCATTTT CASSLGAGPNQPQHF
NA NA TRBJ1-1 TRBV19 TGTGCCAGTACCCCCGGGGGGGCGCGGAACACTGAAGCTTTCTTT CASTPGGARNTEAFF
once TRBD1 TRBJ2-2 TRBV7-9 TGTGCCAGCAGCGACCAATGGACAGGGACGAACACCGGGGAGCTGTTTTTT CASSDQWTGTNTGELFF
NA NA TRBJ1-5 TRBV6-5 TGTGCCAGCAGCCCGATTCGGAGTGGGAATCAGCCCCAGCATTTT CASSPIRSGNQPQHF
NA NA TRBJ2-1 TRBV7-3 TGTGCCAGCAGCTTATACAACAACGGGGGTGAGCAGTTCTTC CASSLYNNGGEQFF
NA TRBD1 TRBJ2-5 TRBV2 TGTGCCAGCAGTGAAGGACAGGGCGTTAGGGGGACCCAGTACTTC CASSEGQGVRGTQYF
NA TRBD2 TRBJ2-5 TRBV3-1/TRBV3-2 TGTGCCAGCAGCCAAGAGATGACTAGCCCAGAGACCCAGTACTTC CASSQEMTSPETQYF
NA NA TRBJ1-4 TRBV10-3 TGTGCCATCACAGGGACACGGGACGAAAAACTGTTTTTT CAITGTRDEKLFF
NA NA TRBJ2-5 TRBV11-2 TGTGCCAGCAGCTTAGAGGGCCCCGTACAAGAGACCCAGTACTTC CASSLEGPVQETQYF
NA NA TRBJ1-2 TRBV18 TGTGCCAGCTCACCAGGGGGCGACAGGCCCTATGGCTACACCTTC CASSPGGDRPYGYTF
NA TRBD1 TRBJ1-1 TRBV7-9 TGTGCCAGCAGCCCGGGACAGGGGGCCCTCATGAACACTGAAGCTTTCTTT CASSPGQGALMNTEAFF